This entry lists 12 T cell receptor beta chains sequenced from one sample in a study of control samples from healthy donors and cancer patients. The protocol was immunoSEQ multiplex PCR, while the TCRdb copy is restricted to in-frame clones and leaves out a portion. The data hold approximately 100,000 clones, with just over 90% observed a single time. The sequenced material came from blood. The source is a woman younger than 30 in good health.

This chain links TRBV11-2 with TRBJ1-2, with D hard to call. This CDR3 region has 13 residues. With 0 bases removed from V and 3 bases from J, the gap between germline ends came to 5 bases. Germline V gives CDR1 SGHAT, CDR2 FQNNGV. CDR3 in amino acids: CASSLDNHYGYTF. The CDR3 coding sequence is TGTGCCAGCAGCTTAGACAACCACTATGGCTACACCTTC.

This clone was seen only a few times. This sequence joins TRBV25-1 and TRBJ1-2, with no clear D. CDR3 length: 16 amino acids. Germline V lookup: CDR1 MGHDK, CDR2 SYGVNS. V was cut by 2 bases and J by 8 bases, with 21 bases left in between. The CDR3 DNA is TGTGCCAGCAGTGAACCCGGAACCTTAAAGGCAGGCGGCTACACCTTC. It codes for CASSEPGTLKAGGYTF.

This clone appeared a few times. V and J are TRBV12-3 or TRBV12-4 and TRBJ1-2; D may be TRBD1 (5 bases). V lost 5 bases and J lost 8, with 15 bases in between. This CDR3 has 13 residues. For the CDR3, the DNA is TGTGCCAGCAGTCCCGGGACCACCTTAGGCTACACCTTC. Its protein product is CASSPGTTLGYTF.

This chain connects TRBV6-6 to TRBJ1-2; no clear D. The CDR3 extends over 14 amino acids. Trimming pared 2 bases from V and 7 bases from J, leaving 14 bases between. Germline CDR1 reads MNHNY; CDR2 reads SVGAGI (reference sequence). Written as DNA, the CDR3 is TGTGCCAGCAGTTACGTGGAGGGCTGGGGTGGCTACACCTTC. It translates to CASSYVEGWGGYTF.

DNA of the CDR3: TGTGCCAGCAGCCAAGAGGTGGGTCAGCCCCAGCATTTT. It yields the protein CASSQEVGQPQHF. The V call is TRBV3-1 (or the pseudogene TRBV3-2), the J call TRBJ1-5; no reliable D call. V was pared by 0 bases and J by 6 bases, with 6 bases between. The CDR3 totals 13 residues. Looked up from germline, CDR1 is LGHDT and CDR2 is YNNKEL (reference sequence).

The CDR3 region has the DNA TGTGCCAGCAGCGGAAACAGGGATGGCACTGAAGCTTTCTTT. This codes for CASSGNRDGTEAFF. The V and J genes are TRBV9 and TRBJ1-1, with D maybe TRBD1 (6 bases). Trimming pared 3 bases from V and 4 bases from J, leaving 13 bases between. Germline CDR1 reads SGDLS; CDR2 reads YYNGEE. The CDR3 sequence is 14 residues long.

The chain's CDR3 is CASSRNQGEAFF. In DNA form, the CDR3 reads TGCGCCAGCAGCCGGAACCAGGGGGAAGCTTTCTTT. The J gene is TRBJ1-1, the V gene TRBV5-1; D may be TRBD1 (6 bases). The CDR3 runs 12 residues. V was clipped by 4 bases and J by 8 bases, with 12 bases between them. Germline CDR1 and CDR2: SGHRS and YFSETQ.

This clone came up once. This chain joins TRBV19 and TRBJ2-1; possible D gene TRBD1, 6 bases. The CDR3 is made up of 14 amino acids. The V end was cut by 7 bases, the J end by 7 bases, with 17 bases between. Germline V CDR1 and CDR2: LNHDA, SQIVND (reference sequence). The CDR3 sequence: CASTPIGQRNEQFF. In DNA, the CDR3 is TGTGCCAGTACCCCAATCGGACAGAGAAATGAGCAGTTCTTC.

V and J are TRBV3-1 (or the pseudogene TRBV3-2) and TRBJ1-2; D unresolved. The germline V gene encodes CDR1 LGHDT and CDR2 YNNKEL (reference sequence). The ends were cut back, 7 bases at V and 3 bases at J, with 9 bases in the middle. The CDR3 covers 12 residues. CDR3 region: CASTGPDYGYTF. CDR3 DNA: TGTGCCAGCACCGGGCCCGACTATGGCTACACCTTC.

The V call is TRBV9, the J call TRBJ2-6; D perhaps matches TRBD2 (6 bases). CDR3 length: 17 amino acids. Per germline, CDR1 SGDLS and CDR2 YYNGEE. V lost 6 bases and J 1 base, leaving 17 bases between the germline ends. CDR3 sequence reads: CASTPGSGISGANVLTF. The CDR3 coding sequence is TGTGCCAGCACCCCCGGTAGCGGAATTTCTGGGGCCAACGTCCTGACTTTC.

The chain employs TRBV28 and TRBJ1-4, with D perhaps matching TRBD1 (5 bases). Looked up from germline, CDR1 is MDHEN and CDR2 is SYDVKM. The CDR3 has 12 amino acids. Trimming cost V 8 bases and J 10 bases, with 14 bases left between them. CDR3 nucleotide sequence: TGTGCCAGCGACAGTTCATCGGGAAAACTGTTTTTT. Translated, it gives CASDSSSGKLFF.

The rearrangement uses TRBV5-4 and TRBJ1-1, with no clear D. V was clipped by 0 bases and J by 1 base, with 10 bases between them. The CDR3 extends over 15 amino acids. Germline CDR1 and CDR2: SGHNT and YYREEE (reference sequence). CDR3 residues: CASSLEDGQNTEAFF. CDR3 DNA sequence: TGTGCCAGCAGCTTGGAGGACGGGCAGAACACTGAAGCTTTCTTT.